One sample yielded the 21 T cell receptor beta chains listed below, sequenced in a study of blood T cell repertoires in COVID-19. Sequencing used immunoSEQ multiplex PCR; TCRdb keeps in-frame clones, though not all of them. The sample carries a few hundred thousand clones, more than 85% recorded once. The sequenced sample was PBMCs or T cells enriched from blood (not recorded which). The receptors come from a woman between 25 and 40 years old who had recovered from COVID-19.

This clone was counted between two and nine times. The rearrangement joins TRBV7-9 to TRBJ1-2; the D gene is possibly TRBD1 (6 bases). V lost 3 bases, J lost 0 bases, and 8 bases lay in between. The germline V gene encodes CDR1 SEHNR and CDR2 FQNEAQ (reference sequence). The CDR3 is made up of 14 amino acids. In DNA, the CDR3 is TGTGCCAGCAGCTTCAGGGGTGCTAACTATGGCTACACCTTC. Translating it yields CASSFRGANYGYTF. Filled out from reference TRBV7-9 and TRBJ1-2, the complete variable domain reads DTGVSQNPRHKITKRGQNVTFRCDPISEHNRLYWYRQTLGQGPEFLTYFQNEAQLEKSRLLSDRFSAERPKGSFSTLEIQRTEQGDSAMYLCASSFRGANYGYTFGSGTRLTVV.

The V call is TRBV30, the J call TRBJ1-5; 11 bases are shared with TRBD1. The germline CDR1 and CDR2 sequences are GTSNPN and SVGIG (reference sequence). V shed 2 bases, J shed 6 bases, and the junction held 3 bases outside the gene matches. This CDR3 comprises 14 residues. CDR3 DNA: TGTGCCTGGAGTAAGGGGACAGGGGGTCAGCCCCAGCATTTT. As protein: CAWSKGTGGQPQHF.

The chain couples TRBV7-2 to TRBJ1-2, with D possibly matching TRBD1 (6 bases). CDR1 SGHTA and CDR2 FQGNSA come from the germline V gene. The CDR3 is 15 amino acids. Trimming took off 1 base at V and 4 bases at J, with 13 bases between the two ends. This chain's CDR3 is CASSLDGQPGYGYTF. The DNA of the CDR3 is TGTGCCAGCAGCTTAGATGGACAGCCTGGCTATGGCTACACCTTC.

The gene calls are TRBV7-2 and TRBJ2-5; possible D gene TRBD1, 6 bases. This CDR3 has 14 residues. Per the germline V gene, CDR1 is SGHTA and CDR2 is FQGNSA. The germline V and J ends were trimmed by 5 bases and 4 bases, with 14 bases remaining between them. CDR3 region: CASSPRGRGETQYF. As DNA, the CDR3 is TGTGCCAGCAGCCCGAGGGGCAGGGGAGAGACCCAGTACTTC.

The count of this clone is one. The rearrangement joins TRBV10-1 to TRBJ2-1, with 10 positions matching TRBD1. The length of the CDR3 is 16 residues. With V trimmed by 2 bases and J by 7 bases, 8 bases remained unmatched. In germline, CDR1 is WNHNN, CDR2 SYGVQD (reference sequence). CDR3 bases: TGCGCCAGCAGTGAGGGCACCGGGACAGGGGAGAATGAGCAGTTCTTC. This encodes CASSEGTGTGENEQFF.

The chain carries TRBV24-1 and TRBJ2-5, with 10 bases aligning to TRBD1. Trimming took 9 bases from V and 5 from J; bases not matched to a gene: 11. Germline V gives CDR1 KGHDR, CDR2 SFDVKD. The CDR3 totals 15 residues. The CDR3 nucleotides are TGTGCCACCGGCGAACTAGGACAGGGGGGGGAGACCCAGTACTTC. It codes for CATGELGQGGETQYF.

This clone has just one count. The same CDR3 arises from other DNA sequences in this sample as well. The gene calls are TRBV30 and TRBJ1-5, with D unclear. CDR1 and CDR2 (germline): GTSNPN, SVGIG (reference sequence). Trimming pared 0 bases from V and 5 bases from J, leaving 8 bases between. The CDR3 has 13 residues. The CDR3 DNA is TGTGCCTGGAGTGTACTAGGAGATCAGCCCCAGCATTTT. Its protein product is CAWSVLGDQPQHF.

The chain recombines TRBV29-1 with TRBJ1-4, with 9 bases identical to TRBD1. This CDR3 has 14 amino acids. The germline gives CDR1 SQVTM, CDR2 ANQGSEA. Trimming removed 4 bases from V and 7 bases from J; junction bases left unmatched: 7. The CDR3 is CSVGGGQGGEKLFF. The CDR3 DNA is TGCAGCGTTGGCGGGGGACAGGGCGGTGAAAAACTGTTTTTT.

The genes are TRBV9 and TRBJ2-7; perhaps TRBD2 as D (5 bases). The V and J ends lost 0 bases and 7 bases respectively, with 14 bases between them. There are 14 residues in the CDR3. Germline lookup yields CDR1 SGDLS and CDR2 YYNGEE. The CDR3 spells CASSVEVEGSEQYF. The CDR3 nucleotides are TGTGCCAGCAGCGTAGAGGTCGAGGGCTCGGAGCAGTACTTC.

This rearrangement joins TRBV30 to TRBJ1-1; TRBD1 matches at 8 bases. The germline V gene has CDR1 GTSNPN and CDR2 SVGIG (reference sequence). V trimming: 1 base; J trimming: 5 bases; junction bases outside the gene matches: 15. The CDR3 spans 17 residues. The CDR3 DNA sequence: TGTGCCTGGAGTGATCGACAGGGGAGGGGTTTGGGGACTGAAGCTTTCTTT. As protein: CAWSDRQGRGLGTEAFF.

The J gene is TRBJ1-3, the V gene TRBV20-1; the D gene is possibly TRBD1 (5 bases). CDR1 DFQATT and CDR2 SNEGSKA come from the germline V gene (reference sequence). CDR3 length: 13 residues. V lost 3 bases and J lost 0, with 6 bases in between. The CDR3 DNA reads TGCAGTGCTAGTACAGGCTCTGGAAACACCATATATTTT. It specifies CSASTGSGNTIYF.

This clone was detected once. The chain uses TRBV2 and TRBJ2-6; TRBD2 is a possible D gene (5 bases). This CDR3 is 16 amino acids long. CDR1 and CDR2 (germline): SNHLY, FYNNEI. V gave up 1 base and J gave up 0 bases, with 7 bases separating them. The CDR3 sequence is CASSEGRDSGANVLTF. CDR3 sequence (DNA): TGTGCCAGCAGTGAAGGTCGGGACTCTGGGGCCAACGTCCTGACTTTC.

The chain combines TRBV5-4 with TRBJ2-7; 9 nucleotides align to TRBD1. V trimming: 2 bases; J trimming: 5 bases; junction bases outside the gene matches: 5. Germline V gene lookup returns CDR1 SGHNT and CDR2 YYREEE (reference sequence). This CDR3 contains 14 residues. The chain's CDR3 is CASSLQGARNEQYF. The CDR3 DNA sequence: TGTGCCAGCAGCTTACAGGGGGCGCGGAACGAGCAGTACTTC.

The rearrangement uses TRBV5-1 and TRBJ2-3, with TRBD1 as a possible D gene (6 bases). The CDR3 loop spans 15 amino acids. Trimming took off 5 bases at V and 0 bases at J, with 13 bases between the two ends. Germline CDR1 SGHRS, CDR2 YFSETQ. CDR3 sequence: CASRPGQTSTDTQYF. CDR3 coding DNA: TGCGCCAGCAGGCCAGGACAGACTAGCACAGATACGCAGTATTTT.

The gene calls are TRBV7-9 and TRBJ2-7; D not certain. Trimming left V 0 bases short and J 6 bases short, with 9 bases between. The CDR3 has 13 amino acids. Germline CDR1 SEHNR, CDR2 FQNEAQ (reference sequence). This CDR3 reads CASSLALQLEQYF. CDR3 DNA: TGTGCCAGCAGCTTAGCCCTACAGCTCGAGCAGTACTTC.

The rearrangement uses TRBV3-1 (or the pseudogene TRBV3-2) and TRBJ1-1; TRBD1 is a possible D gene (6 bases). Between the trimmed V and J ends, which lost 6 bases and 1 base, there was a span of 12 bases. The CDR3 runs 14 residues. Germline V CDR1 and CDR2: LGHDT, YNNKEL (reference sequence). CDR3 sequence: CASRGLGGNTEAFF. The CDR3, as DNA: TGTGCCAGCAGAGGCCTAGGGGGGAACACTGAAGCTTTCTTT.

This sequence joins TRBV27 and TRBJ1-1, with D possibly being TRBD1 (6 bases). V lost 5 bases and J lost 1, with 11 bases in between. The CDR3 runs 14 residues. Germline assignment: CDR1 MNHEY and CDR2 SMNVEV (reference sequence). In DNA, the CDR3 is TGTGCCAGCAGTCTGACAGGCTGGAACACTGAAGCTTTCTTT. Encoded protein: CASSLTGWNTEAFF.

The J gene is TRBJ2-3, the V gene TRBV15, with TRBD2 identical over 7 bases. With 1 base clipped from V and 6 bases from J, the junction kept 13 bases outside the gene matches. Germline values: CDR1 LNHNV, CDR2 YYDKDF (reference sequence). The CDR3 length is 17 residues. CDR3 nucleotide sequence: TGTGCCACCAGCAGAGCTTGGGGGAGGGGAGTTACGGATACGCAGTATTTT. Amino acids: CATSRAWGRGVTDTQYF.

The J gene is TRBJ1-2, the V gene TRBV29-1, with D maybe TRBD1 (6 bases). The CDR3 has 11 amino acids. Germline V lookup: CDR1 SQVTM, CDR2 ANQGSEA. Deletions cut 7 bases from V and 8 bases from J, with 14 bases between. The CDR3 protein is CSGSSGGGYTF. CDR3 nucleotide sequence: TGCAGCGGAAGTTCGGGGGGCGGCTACACCTTC. Full variable domain (rest looked up from reference TRBV29-1 and TRBJ1-2): SAVISQKPSRDICQRGTSLTIQCQVDSQVTMMFWYRQQPGQSLTLIATANQGSEATYESGFVIDKFPISRPNLTFSTLTVSNMSPEDSSIYLCSGSSGGGYTFGSGTRLTVV.

The V gene is TRBV18, the J gene TRBJ1-6; D may be TRBD1 (5 bases). Germline CDR1 KGHSH, CDR2 LQKENI. V gave up 4 bases and J gave up 10 bases, with 20 bases separating them. This CDR3 has 16 residues. In DNA form, the CDR3 reads TGTGCCAGCTCACAAGAATTCGGGCAGGGCGGATCACCCCTCCACTTT. It encodes CASSQEFGQGGSPLHF.

As to this clone: This sample also contains other DNA sequences that code for the same CDR3. V usage is TRBV27 and J usage is TRBJ2-7; maybe TRBD1 (6 bases). There are 15 residues in the CDR3. Germline V gene data show CDR1 as MNHEY and CDR2 as SMNVEV (reference sequence). Between the trimmed V and J ends, which lost 5 bases and 0 bases, there was a span of 14 bases. The CDR3 sequence: CASSLTGTLSYEQYF. CDR3 DNA sequence: TGTGCCAGCAGTCTAACCGGGACACTCTCCTACGAGCAGTACTTC.